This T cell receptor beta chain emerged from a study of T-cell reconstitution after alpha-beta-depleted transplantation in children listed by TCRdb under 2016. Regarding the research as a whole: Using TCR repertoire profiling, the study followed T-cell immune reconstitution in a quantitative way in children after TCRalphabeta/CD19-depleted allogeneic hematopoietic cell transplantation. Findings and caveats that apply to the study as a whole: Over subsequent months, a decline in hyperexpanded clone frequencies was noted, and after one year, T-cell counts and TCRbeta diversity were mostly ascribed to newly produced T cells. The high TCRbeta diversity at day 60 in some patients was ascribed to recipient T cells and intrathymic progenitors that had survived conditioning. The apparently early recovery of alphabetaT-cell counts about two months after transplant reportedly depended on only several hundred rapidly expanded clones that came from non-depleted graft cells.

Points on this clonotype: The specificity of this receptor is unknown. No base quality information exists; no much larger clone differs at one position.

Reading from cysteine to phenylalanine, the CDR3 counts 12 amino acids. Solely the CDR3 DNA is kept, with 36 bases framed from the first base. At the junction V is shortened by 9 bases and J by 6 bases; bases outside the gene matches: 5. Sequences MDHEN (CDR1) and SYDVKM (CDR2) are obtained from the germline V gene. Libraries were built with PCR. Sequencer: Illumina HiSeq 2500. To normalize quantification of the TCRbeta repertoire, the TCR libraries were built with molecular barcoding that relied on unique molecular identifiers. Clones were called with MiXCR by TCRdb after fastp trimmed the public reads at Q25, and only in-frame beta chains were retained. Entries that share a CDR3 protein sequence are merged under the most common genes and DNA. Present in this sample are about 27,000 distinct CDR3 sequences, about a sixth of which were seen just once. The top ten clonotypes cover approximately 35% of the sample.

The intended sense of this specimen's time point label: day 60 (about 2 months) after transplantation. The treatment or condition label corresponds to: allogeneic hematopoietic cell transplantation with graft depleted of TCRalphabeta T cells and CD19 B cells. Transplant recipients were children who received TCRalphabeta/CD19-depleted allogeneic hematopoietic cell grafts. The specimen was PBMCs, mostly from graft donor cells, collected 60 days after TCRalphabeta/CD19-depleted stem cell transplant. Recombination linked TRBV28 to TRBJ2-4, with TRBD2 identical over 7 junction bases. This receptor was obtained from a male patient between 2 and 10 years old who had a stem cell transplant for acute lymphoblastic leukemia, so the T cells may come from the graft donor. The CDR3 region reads CASGGERNIQYF. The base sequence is TGTGCCAGTGGGGGGGAAAGAAACATTCAGTACTTC.